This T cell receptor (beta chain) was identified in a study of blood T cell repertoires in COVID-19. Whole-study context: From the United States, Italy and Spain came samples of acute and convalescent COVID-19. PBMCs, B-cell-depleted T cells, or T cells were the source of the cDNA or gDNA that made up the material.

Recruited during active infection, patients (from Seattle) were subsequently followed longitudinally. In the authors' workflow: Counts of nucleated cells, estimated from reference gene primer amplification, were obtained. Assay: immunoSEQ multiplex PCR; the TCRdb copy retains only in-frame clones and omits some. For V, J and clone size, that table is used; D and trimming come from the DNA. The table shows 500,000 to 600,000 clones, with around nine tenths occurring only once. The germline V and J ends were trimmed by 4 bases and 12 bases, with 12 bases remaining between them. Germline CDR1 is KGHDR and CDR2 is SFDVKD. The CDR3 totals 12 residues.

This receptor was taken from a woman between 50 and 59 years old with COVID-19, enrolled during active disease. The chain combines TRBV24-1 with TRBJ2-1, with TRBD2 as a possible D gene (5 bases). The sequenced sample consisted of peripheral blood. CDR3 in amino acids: CATSDIGLRQFF. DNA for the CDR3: TGTGCCACCAGTGACATCGGACTCCGGCAGTTCTTC.